This TCR beta chain was identified in a study of beta chain features in type 1 diabetes. Regarding the study as a whole: Moderately but significantly shorter TCRB CDR3s were found in Type 1 diabetes patients in all four CD4+ subsets.

The CDR3 spans 16 residues. From germline, CDR1 is LGHNA and CDR2 YSLEER. Trimming removed 2 bases from V and 1 base from J, with 13 bases in between. Every bit of the isolated RNA underwent reverse transcription, so sequencing read expressed TCRB transcripts. Regulatory, naive and central memory T cell samples averaged approximately 3.3 million reads. Profiling relied on immunoSEQ multiplex PCR, and the TCRdb table lists in-frame clones only, not all of them. Here the sample spans about 650,000 clones, around 11% being singletons. Comment on this clone: Antigen unknown.

The receptor's source is a man aged 30-40 years with type 1 diabetes. Source material: naive CD4+ T cells from blood. V is TRBV4-3 and J is TRBJ2-3, with TRBD1 as a possible D gene (6 bases). Written as DNA, the CDR3 is TGCGCCAGCAGCCAATCCGGGACAAGAGGCACAGATACGCAGTATTTT. Its translation: CASSQSGTRGTDTQYF.